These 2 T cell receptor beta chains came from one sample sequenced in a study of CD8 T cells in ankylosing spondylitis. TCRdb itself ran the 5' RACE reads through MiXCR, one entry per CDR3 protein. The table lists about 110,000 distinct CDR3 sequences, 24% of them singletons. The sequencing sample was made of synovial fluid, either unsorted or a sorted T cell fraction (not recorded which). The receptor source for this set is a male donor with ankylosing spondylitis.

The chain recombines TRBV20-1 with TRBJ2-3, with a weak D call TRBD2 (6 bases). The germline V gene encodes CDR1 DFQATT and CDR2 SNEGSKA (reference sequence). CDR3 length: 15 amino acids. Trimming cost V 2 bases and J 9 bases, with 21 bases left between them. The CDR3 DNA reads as TGCAGTGCTAGACGTCCCGGGACTCCCTCTTTAACGCAGTATTTT. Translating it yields CSARRPGTPSLTQYF.

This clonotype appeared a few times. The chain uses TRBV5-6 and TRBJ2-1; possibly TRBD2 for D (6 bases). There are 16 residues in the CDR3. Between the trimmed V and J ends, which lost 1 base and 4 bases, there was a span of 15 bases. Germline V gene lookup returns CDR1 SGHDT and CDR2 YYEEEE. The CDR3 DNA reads TGTGCCAGCAGCTTGATCATTAGCGGTATTTACAATGAGCAGTTCTTC. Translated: CASSLIISGIYNEQFF.